This T cell receptor beta chain stems from a study of T cell repertoires in cytomegalovirus infection (dated by TCRdb to about 2019). Background on the whole study: Recently identified HLA-C-restricted CMV epitopes, whose presentation resists viral immunomodulation, were targeted by peptide stimulations together with well-studied HLA-B-restricted epitopes. Donor HLA type was relevant to the analysis, as public TCR beta signatures indicated carriage of CMV infection together with the matching HLA type. What the work shows at the level of the full study, not this receptor alone: In both this cohort and an independent cohort of approximately 350 donors, the cumulative frequency of public TCR beta family members distinguished carriers of CMV infection plus the relevant HLA type. The ex vivo response was dominated by HLA-C-restricted CMV-specific TCR beta clonotypes, which also provided the single most frequent clonotype in two of eight donors.

Here V drops 2 bases and J drops 5 bases, and the junction holds 7 bases not matched to any gene. From cysteine to phenylalanine, the CDR3 is 15 amino acids long. Of the read, only the CDR3 DNA is kept; its 45 bases are in frame from base 1. From a lookup of the germline V gene (reference sequence), CDR1 and CDR2 are LGHDT and YNNKEL. The treatment or condition label for this specimen denotes: in vitro stimulation with specific CMV peptide epitopes to enrich CMV-specific T cells. Sequencing used an Illumina HiSeq 1500. The public sequencing data were trimmed at Q25 with fastp and processed into clonotypes with MiXCR by TCRdb, which kept only in-frame beta chains. Rows with a matching CDR3 protein are joined into one entry that keeps the most common DNA and genes. The sample records some 900,000 distinct CDR3 sequences, around a third of which are singletons. The ten most abundant clones make up 9.5% to 15% of the sample.

This clonotype was found once. Its antigen is still unknown. No much larger clone is present one base from it, and per-base qualities are unavailable. One read alone lends weak support. This clonotype was obtained from a human donor in good health (CMV status not recorded). Some clones in this sample may be carry-over from other donors' samples. This chain joins TRBV3-1 to TRBJ2-7, and TRBD1 matches 9 of the central bases. The source was cultured CD8+ T cells from PBMCs, collected from culture after CMV antigen stimulation. The CDR3 corresponds to CASSQRQGVFHEQYF. At the DNA level, the sequence is TGTGCCAGCAGCCAACGACAGGGGGTTTTCCACGAGCAGTACTTC.